This T cell receptor (beta chain) was sequenced during a study of CD8 T cells in ankylosing spondylitis. Broader study findings: Several highly homologous variants made up a TCR beta motif, and this motif appeared characteristic of ankylosing spondylitis blood.

V shed 4 bases, J shed 8 bases, and the junction held 11 bases outside the gene matches. The germline CDR1 and CDR2 sequences are DFQATT and SNEGSKA (reference sequence). This CDR3 comprises 16 residues. TCRdb re-derived calls from the 5' RACE reads in MiXCR, one entry per CDR3 protein. This table holds approximately 500,000 distinct CDR3 sequences, approximately 12% found once. This clonotype has just a few counts. What it binds is not known. This chain links TRBV20-1 with TRBJ2-1; TRBD2 matches at 13 bases. The receptor was isolated from a male donor with ankylosing spondylitis. Sequenced: blood, either unsorted or a sorted T cell fraction (not recorded which). The CDR3 nucleotides read TGCAGTGCTATGGCTCGGACTAGCGGGAGTAGAGATGAGCAGTTCTTC. Its translation: CSAMARTSGSRDEQFF.